These 13 T cell receptor beta chains were sequenced from one sample in a study of cytotoxic CD8 clonotypes in ibrutinib-treated CLL. Repertoires were generated with immunoSEQ multiplex PCR, while TCRdb's copy carries only in-frame clones and drops some. The sample consists of over 65,000 clones, around 79% of them appearing once. The sample was PBMCs, taken after 12 months of ibrutinib treatment. The receptors come from a human donor with chronic lymphocytic leukemia.

The chain carries TRBV7-9 and TRBJ1-5; unclear D gene. The CDR3 spans 15 residues. Trimming shortened V by 1 base and J by 2 bases, and 9 bases separated the two germline ends. Looked up from germline, CDR1 is SEHNR and CDR2 is FQNEAQ (reference sequence). CDR3 amino acids: CASSLGSTRNQPQHF. In DNA form, the CDR3 reads TGTGCCAGCAGCTTAGGGTCCACACGCAATCAGCCCCAGCATTTT.

The chain has TRBV6-5 and TRBJ1-5; D is possibly TRBD1 (5 bases). Looked up from germline, CDR1 is MNHEY and CDR2 is SVGAGI. The V end was cut by 0 bases, the J end by 4 bases, with 13 bases between. This CDR3 is 16 amino acids long. The DNA for the CDR3 is TGTGCCAGCAGTTACTCGGGAGGGGAGGGGAATCAGCCCCAGCATTTT. It codes for CASSYSGGEGNQPQHF.

This chain connects TRBV18 to TRBJ1-6; D possibly corresponds to TRBD1 (6 bases). Germline loops: CDR1 KGHSH, CDR2 LQKENI. Trimming took 1 base from V and 6 from J, leaving 10 bases between them. The CDR3 consists of 15 residues. Written as DNA, the CDR3 is TGTGCCAGCTCACCACGGGTCAGGGGTAATTCACCCCTCCACTTT. It specifies CASSPRVRGNSPLHF.

The rearrangement joins TRBV11-3 to TRBJ2-3, with D possibly matching TRBD2 (6 bases). This CDR3 is built from 16 residues. The V end was cut by 5 bases, the J end by 1 base, with 16 bases between. Germline V gene data show CDR1 as SGHNT and CDR2 as YENEEA. CDR3 loop: CASSPGRGPRTDTQYF. CDR3 nucleotides: TGTGCCAGCAGCCCTGGGCGGGGACCGCGCACAGATACGCAGTATTTT.

The CDR3 reads CASIKGPSSTDTQYF. Here the CDR3 DNA reads TGTGCCAGCATCAAGGGGCCGAGTAGCACAGATACGCAGTATTTT. The chain uses TRBV21-1 and TRBJ2-3; the table gives TRBD1 as D, unverified against the DNA. TRBV21-1 is an annotated pseudogene. The CDR3 is 15 residues long.

The genes are TRBV28 and TRBJ2-7, with 10 bases identical to TRBD1. Germline lookup yields CDR1 MDHEN and CDR2 SYDVKM. There are 14 residues in the CDR3. The junction had 7 bases not matched to a gene; V was cut back by 7 bases and J by 4 bases. The CDR3: CASTLDRGSYEQYF. CDR3 nucleotides: TGTGCCAGCACCCTGGACAGGGGGTCGTACGAGCAGTACTTC.

J is TRBJ2-3 and V is TRBV28, with a possible D match to TRBD2 (5 bases). This CDR3 comprises 15 residues. Germline loops: CDR1 MDHEN, CDR2 SYDVKM. V was trimmed by 5 bases and J by 4 bases, leaving 16 bases between them. CDR3 region: CASSMWRATADTQYF. As DNA, the CDR3 is TGTGCCAGCAGTATGTGGCGGGCCACGGCAGATACGCAGTATTTT.

The V gene is TRBV28, the J gene TRBJ2-1, with a tentative D call TRBD2 (7 bases). The V gene's germline CDR1 is MDHEN and CDR2 SYDVKM. Deletions cut 2 bases from V and 8 bases from J, with 19 bases between. The CDR3 contains 16 residues. The CDR3 loop is CASSLHGGGGGYEQFF. Written as DNA, the CDR3 is TGTGCCAGCAGTTTACATGGGGGGGGCGGTGGCTATGAGCAGTTCTTC.

This chain links TRBV6-6 with TRBJ1-4; D may be TRBD1 (6 bases). CDR1 and CDR2 (germline): MNHNY, SVGAGI (reference sequence). Trimming removed 4 bases from V and 11 bases from J, with 20 bases in between. This CDR3 is built from 15 residues. CDR3 loop: CASSWGGRGPPKLFF. CDR3 sequence (DNA): TGTGCCAGCAGTTGGGGAGGCAGGGGCCCTCCGAAACTGTTTTTT.

The V call is TRBV5-8, the J call TRBJ1-6; no clear D gene. The V and J ends lost 1 base and 10 bases respectively, with 6 bases between them. Germline values: CDR1 SGHTS, CDR2 YDEGEE. The CDR3 loop spans 12 amino acids. The CDR3 is CASSLIPSPLHF. The CDR3 DNA reads TGTGCCAGCAGCTTGATACCGTCACCCCTCCACTTT.

The rearrangement joins TRBV2 to TRBJ2-7, with D uncertain. Germline loops: CDR1 SNHLY, CDR2 FYNNEI. Deletions cut 6 bases from V and 12 bases from J, with 12 bases between. The CDR3 spans 10 residues. CDR3: CASRGRLRYF. Written as DNA, the CDR3 is TGTGCCAGCAGGGGCAGGCTCCGGTACTTC.

This clone was recorded once. V usage is TRBV18 and J usage is TRBJ1-2; possible D gene TRBD1, 5 bases. Germline values: CDR1 KGHSH, CDR2 LQKENI. This CDR3 comprises 13 residues. V lost 0 bases to trimming and J lost 8 bases, with 10 bases between them. CDR3 region: CASSPPGGEGYTF. Written as DNA, the CDR3 is TGTGCCAGCTCACCACCTGGAGGGGAGGGCTACACCTTC. The full variable domain, in which reference TRBV18 and TRBJ1-2 provide the parts outside the CDR3, is NAGVMQNPRHLVRRRGQEARLRCSPMKGHSHVYWYRQLPEEGLKFMVYLQKENIIDESGMPKERFSAEFPKEGPSILRIQQVVRGDSAAYFCASSPPGGEGYTFGSGTRLTVV.

The chain carries TRBV25-1 and TRBJ2-3, with TRBD2 identical over 11 bases. Germline trimming cut 4 bases from V and 1 base from J; bases unmatched to any gene: 7. Germline V gene lookup returns CDR1 MGHDK and CDR2 SYGVNS. The CDR3 contains 17 residues. This CDR3 is CASSGARLAGRTDTQYF. CDR3 DNA: TGTGCCAGCAGTGGGGCCCGACTAGCGGGGCGCACAGATACGCAGTATTTT.